This entry lists 29 T cell receptor beta chains sequenced from one sample in a study of T cells in Graves' hyperthyroidism and ophthalmopathy. There were TCR beta CDR3 regions amplified from RNA transcripts. Carried out on the TCR CDR3, a first-round RT-PCR used the HTBI primer set. TCRdb re-called the multiplex PCR reads with MiXCR, one entry per CDR3 protein. Here the sample spans roughly 570,000 distinct CDR3 sequences, around 42% being singletons. Sequencing input: peripheral blood or thyroid tissue (not recorded which). These receptors originate from a woman aged 18 to 35 with Graves' hyperthyroidism.

The table lists this clonotype with many counts. This chain links TRBV20-1 with TRBJ1-5, with 7 bases aligning to TRBD1. Germline assignment: CDR1 DFQATT and CDR2 SNEGSKA (reference sequence). V shed 0 bases and J 4 bases; nucleotides not matched to a gene: 3. CDR3 length: 14 residues. For the CDR3, the DNA is TGCAGTGCTAGAGAGGCGGACAGGAATCAGCCCCAGCATTTT. It encodes CSAREADRNQPQHF.

The V call is TRBV24-1, the J call TRBJ1-2; TRBD1 matches 10 bases. Germline assignment: CDR1 KGHDR and CDR2 SFDVKD. This CDR3 is built from 17 residues. V trimming: 4 bases; J trimming: 8 bases; junction bases outside the gene matches: 15. The CDR3 DNA follows: TGTGCCACCAGTGACCACACATTGGGGACAGGGGCCGACGGCTACACCTTC. Residues: CATSDHTLGTGADGYTF.

The chain couples TRBV6-5 to TRBJ2-1; 8 nucleotides align to TRBD1. Germline V gene lookup returns CDR1 MNHEY and CDR2 SVGAGI. Trimming at V came to 6 bases and at J to 2 bases, leaving 6 bases not matched to a gene. The CDR3 runs to 15 residues. DNA of the CDR3: TGTGCCAGCAGCCCGGACAGGGACCCCTACAATGAGCAGTTCTTC. Translated, it gives CASSPDRDPYNEQFF.

This clonotype was recorded at least ten times. V is TRBV12-3 or TRBV12-4 and J is TRBJ1-1; D not certain. The CDR3 totals 13 residues. Trimming removed 7 bases from V and 4 bases from J, with 13 bases in between. The CDR3, as DNA: TGTGCCAGCACCCAGTTCGTCTCCACTGAAGCTTTCTTT. This codes for CASTQFVSTEAFF.

This clonotype was observed a handful of times. The V gene is TRBV15, the J gene TRBJ2-7, with D possibly TRBD2 on 7 matching bases. From germline, CDR1 is LNHNV and CDR2 YYDKDF (reference sequence). The germline V and J ends were trimmed by 0 bases and 5 bases, with 20 bases remaining between them. The CDR3 length is 17 residues. For the CDR3, the DNA is TGTGCCACCAGCAGAGATGGGAGGGGGAGTCTGGGACACGAGCAGTACTTC. Translation gives CATSRDGRGSLGHEQYF.

At least ten counts were recorded for this clonotype. This chain joins TRBV6-6 and TRBJ1-5; D unresolved. Germline CDR1 MNHNY, CDR2 SVGAGI (reference sequence). This CDR3 is 15 amino acids long. With 2 bases removed from V and 0 bases from J, the gap between germline ends came to 8 bases. Written as DNA, the CDR3 is TGTGCCAGCAGTTACGTCCGGGCTAGCAATCAGCCCCAGCATTTT. Amino acids: CASSYVRASNQPQHF.

Ten or more counts support this clonotype. V gene TRBV10-3 combines with J gene TRBJ2-2; no definite D call. Germline-derived CDR1 and CDR2 are ENHRY and SYGVKD. This CDR3 region has 14 residues. V was cut by 9 bases and J by 3 bases, with 14 bases left in between. The DNA of the CDR3 is TGTGCCATGAGCCCCCTATATGACACCGGGGAGCTGTTTTTT. This sequence encodes CAMSPLYDTGELFF.

The chain recombines TRBV7-6 with TRBJ1-1; D is uncertain. V was trimmed by 3 bases and J by 6 bases, leaving 14 bases between them. This CDR3 is 14 amino acids long. Germline V CDR1 and CDR2: SGHVS, FNYEAQ. The CDR3 spells CASSFGERAAEAFF. The CDR3 DNA reads as TGTGCCAGCAGCTTCGGGGAGAGGGCTGCTGAAGCTTTCTTT.

This clonotype appeared many times. The V gene is TRBV6-6, the J gene TRBJ1-2, with a tentative D call TRBD1 (6 bases). The V gene's germline CDR1 is MNHNY and CDR2 SVGAGI (reference sequence). The CDR3 has 13 amino acids. Trimming pared 2 bases from V and 8 bases from J, leaving 12 bases between. The CDR3 protein is CASSYDFRGGYTF. CDR3 nucleotides: TGTGCCAGCAGTTACGATTTCAGGGGCGGCTACACCTTC.

At least ten counts were recorded for this clonotype. The chain employs TRBV6-5 and TRBJ2-7; 8 nucleotides agree with TRBD1. V was pared by 5 bases and J by 4 bases, with 1 base of the junction left unmatched. This CDR3 contains 12 residues. The germline gives CDR1 MNHEY, CDR2 SVGAGI. The CDR3 region has the DNA TGTGCCAGCAGTCGGGACAGGTACGAGCAGTACTTC. Its translation: CASSRDRYEQYF.

Comments on this clonotype: One base away lies a much larger clone, so this may be a sequencing read error. V gene TRBV20-1 combines with J gene TRBJ2-7; 14 positions agree with TRBD2. The germline CDR1 and CDR2 sequences are DFQATT and SNEGSKA (reference sequence). The CDR3 runs 14 residues. The junction had 9 bases not matched to a gene; V was cut back by 8 bases and J by 6 bases. The CDR3 DNA sequence: TGCAGTCCTCTGGGACTAGCGGGAGTGGGCGAGCAGTACTTC. It encodes CSPLGLAGVGEQYF.

V and J are TRBV7-6 and TRBJ2-7; the D is unclear. This CDR3 contains 13 residues. Germline V gene sequence: CDR1 SGHVS, CDR2 FNYEAQ. V was pared by 4 bases and J by 2 bases, with 9 bases between. The CDR3 nucleotides are TGTGCCAGCAGCTGGAACATGACCTACGAGCAGTACTTC. Encoded protein: CASSWNMTYEQYF.

The chain combines TRBV24-1 with TRBJ2-1; D call uncertain. Germline V gene lookup returns CDR1 KGHDR and CDR2 SFDVKD. This CDR3 has 12 amino acids. Deletions cut 4 bases from V and 5 bases from J, with 5 bases between. The CDR3 reads CATSEQNNEQFF. CDR3 in DNA: TGTGCCACCAGTGAACAGAACAATGAGCAGTTCTTC.

The chain links TRBV12-3 or TRBV12-4 to TRBJ2-7; D is undetermined. Trimming removed 1 base at V and 7 bases at J, with 8 bases between. The CDR3 loop spans 12 amino acids. The CDR3 DNA sequence: TGTGCCAGCAGTTTAGTCGGCCAAGAGCAGTACTTC. Amino acids: CASSLVGQEQYF.

The gene calls are TRBV6-5 and TRBJ2-5, with 11 bases that match TRBD1. V was clipped by 0 bases and J by 4 bases; unmatched bases: 4. The CDR3 covers 16 residues. Looked up from germline, CDR1 is MNHEY and CDR2 is SVGAGI. The CDR3 DNA reads TGTGCCAGCAGTTACTCGCGCGGGACAGGGGGAGAGACCCAGTACTTC. This sequence encodes CASSYSRGTGGETQYF.

Of note for this clonotype: A much larger clone lies a single base off, so this may be a read error. The chain is built from TRBV4-1 and TRBJ2-2; weak D call: TRBD1 (5 bases). V was clipped by 2 bases and J by 9 bases, with 13 bases between them. Germline V CDR1 and CDR2: MGHRA, YSYEKL. CDR3 length: 14 residues. In DNA form, the CDR3 reads TGCGCCAGCAGCCAATCAGGTTGGGGCAGGGAGCTGTTTTTT. As protein: CASSQSGWGRELFF.

The rearrangement links TRBV5-1 to TRBJ2-7; tentatively, D is TRBD2 (6 bases). V lost 4 bases, J lost 7 bases, and 21 bases lay in between. The germline CDR1 and CDR2 sequences are SGHRS and YFSETQ. There are 15 residues in the CDR3. This CDR3 reads CASSTGGTADDEQYF. In DNA form, the CDR3 reads TGCGCCAGCAGCACAGGAGGGACGGCTGATGATGAGCAGTACTTC.

With regard to this clonotype: One base away lies a much larger clone, so this may be a sequencing read error. This sequence joins TRBV13 and TRBJ2-7; the D gene is possibly TRBD1 (5 bases). This CDR3 comprises 14 residues. The germline V gene has CDR1 PRHDT and CDR2 FYEKMQ (reference sequence). V was pared by 1 base and J by 3 bases, with 10 bases between. In nucleotides, the CDR3 is TGTGCCAGCAGCTTAGTTAGCCAGGGCTACGAGCAGTACTTC. Its protein is CASSLVSQGYEQYF.

V usage is TRBV29-1 and J usage is TRBJ2-7; the match to TRBD2 covers 12 bases. In germline, CDR1 is SQVTM, CDR2 ANQGSEA. Trimming cost V 7 bases and J 0 bases; bases outside gene matches: 4. This CDR3 region has 14 residues. CDR3 DNA: TGCAGCGCGACGGGACTAGCGGGCTCCTACGAGCAGTACTTC. Amino acid sequence: CSATGLAGSYEQYF.

This clonotype was seen ten or more times. The chain links TRBV15 to TRBJ1-3; no firm D call. The CDR3 extends over 14 amino acids. The germline gives CDR1 LNHNV, CDR2 YYDKDF (reference sequence). The V end was cut by 1 base, the J end by 0 bases, with 4 bases between. CDR3 in amino acids: CATSRAPSGNTIYF. In DNA, the CDR3 is TGTGCCACCAGCAGAGCCCCCTCTGGAAACACCATATATTTT.

At least ten counts were recorded for this clonotype. J is TRBJ1-6 and V is TRBV20-1; D not certain. Germline assignment: CDR1 DFQATT and CDR2 SNEGSKA (reference sequence). V was clipped by 1 base and J by 0 bases, with 4 bases between them. The CDR3 extends over 14 amino acids. The CDR3 DNA reads TGCAGTGCTAGAGTGAGCTCCTATAATTCACCCCTCCACTTT. Translation: CSARVSSYNSPLHF.

The table lists this clonotype with a few counts. CDR3 region: CASSYAGTYEQYF. In DNA, the CDR3 is TGTGCCAGCAGTTATGCGGGTACCTACGAGCAGTACTTC. The gene calls are TRBV6-5 and TRBJ2-7, with D possibly matching TRBD2 (5 bases). The CDR3 loop spans 13 amino acids. Germline V gene sequence: CDR1 MNHEY, CDR2 SVGAGI. V dropped 3 bases and J dropped 2 bases, with 8 bases sitting between them.

CDR3 region: CASGGTGAYNEQFF. The CDR3, as DNA: TGTGCCAGCGGAGGGACAGGGGCCTACAATGAGCAGTTCTTC. The chain is built from TRBV7-3 and TRBJ2-1; 10 nucleotides line up with TRBD1. This CDR3 is 14 amino acids long. J lost 2 bases, V lost 8 bases, and 3 bases had no gene match. Germline V gene data show CDR1 as SGHTA and CDR2 as FQGTGA.

Regarding this clonotype: Possible read error: a much larger clone is one base away. The chain carries TRBV6-6 and TRBJ2-7; 10 nucleotides agree with TRBD2. Germline values: CDR1 MNHNY, CDR2 SVGAGI (reference sequence). The CDR3 length is 14 residues. CDR3: CASNPAGGTYEQCF. The CDR3 region has the DNA TGTGCCAGCAATCCAGCGGGAGGGACCTACGAGCAGTGCTTC.

V gene TRBV20-1 combines with J gene TRBJ2-7, with 9 bases identical to TRBD2. The J call may be in error: the DNA end matches TRBJ2-1 better. This CDR3 is 15 amino acids long. Germline values: CDR1 DFQATT, CDR2 SNEGSKA (reference sequence). In nucleotides, the CDR3 is TGCAGTGCTAGTTTCCTAGCGGGATGGGTGAATGAGCAGTTCTTC. This encodes CSASFLAGWVNEQFF.

A remark on this clonotype: This may arise from a read error, as a much more abundant clone is one base away. The chain employs TRBV6-6 and TRBJ1-5; D is unresolved. In germline, CDR1 is MNHNY, CDR2 SVGAGI (reference sequence). Trimming removed 5 bases from V and 7 bases from J, with 12 bases in between. This CDR3 region has 13 residues. The CDR3 nucleotides read TGTGCCAGCAGTGAAAGTCGAGGACAGCCCCAGCATTTT. This encodes CASSESRGQPQHF.

The chain uses TRBV19 and TRBJ1-4, with D tentatively TRBD1 (6 bases). V lost 5 bases, J lost 5 bases, and 15 bases lay in between. The CDR3 runs to 15 residues. Germline assignment: CDR1 LNHDA and CDR2 SQIVND (reference sequence). CDR3 protein: CASSAEQGLNEKLFF. The CDR3 DNA reads as TGTGCCAGTAGTGCCGAACAGGGATTAAATGAAAAACTGTTTTTT.

This clonotype was recorded at least ten times. The rearrangement uses TRBV5-1 and TRBJ1-1; tentative D call: TRBD1 (6 bases). CDR1 is SGHRS and CDR2 is YFSETQ in the germline V gene. The V end was cut by 0 bases, the J end by 4 bases, with 16 bases between. There are 16 residues in the CDR3. The DNA of the CDR3 is TGCGCCAGCAGCTTGGTTCCCAGGGGTCGGGGCACTGAAGCTTTCTTT. Protein product: CASSLVPRGRGTEAFF.

V usage is TRBV2 and J usage is TRBJ1-3; 8 bases agree with TRBD1. This CDR3 is 12 amino acids long. Losses at the gene ends were 6 bases for V and 10 bases for J; bases not matched to a gene: 5. The germline V gene encodes CDR1 SNHLY and CDR2 FYNNEI. In DNA form, the CDR3 reads TGTGCCAGCAGCGACAGGGGAGAGACCATATATTTT. This encodes CASSDRGETIYF.